Each of the 25 T cell receptor beta chains below was sequenced from the same sample in a study of CD8 T cells in ankylosing spondylitis (TCRdb year 2017). Libraries were made using 5' RACE. Sequencing instrument: Illumina HiSeq 2500. TCRdb's own reprocessing of the public reads used fastp at Q25 and MiXCR and kept productive beta chains. Identical CDR3 protein sequences are pooled into one entry, listed with their most common genes and DNA. A total of around 300,000 distinct CDR3 sequences appear in this sample, around a tenth of them only once. The ten biggest clones cover roughly 9.1% of the sample. Sequencing was carried out using blood, either unsorted or a sorted T cell fraction (not recorded which). These TCRs come from a female donor with ankylosing spondylitis or in good health (not recorded which).

This clonotype occurred many times. Here the CDR3 DNA reads TGTGCCAGCAGTTTATCTCCTAGCGGGCAAGAGACCCAGTACTTC. It translates to CASSLSPSGQETQYF. The chain couples TRBV12-3 or TRBV12-4 to TRBJ2-5; 8 nucleotides align to TRBD2. The V and J ends lost 2 bases and 2 bases, in that order; junction bases with no gene match: 4. The CDR3 contains 15 residues.

This clonotype has only a few counts. A read error may be the cause here, since a much bigger clone is one base away. This sequence joins TRBV4-2 and TRBJ2-5; D is tentatively TRBD1 or TRBD2 (5 bases each). The CDR3 is made up of 13 amino acids. The germline gives CDR1 LGHNA, CDR2 YNFKEQ. V was shortened by 1 base and J by 3 bases, with 6 bases between the two germline ends. The CDR3 DNA is TGTGCCAGCAGCCAAGGGGGGAAAGAGACCCAGTACTTC. This translates into CASSQGGKETQYF.

This clonotype was seen repeatedly, ten times or more. The chain couples TRBV29-1 to TRBJ2-7; 9 bases are a match to TRBD1. This CDR3 has 12 amino acids. V gave up 7 bases and J gave up 6 bases; unmatched junction bases: 7. Germline V gene sequence: CDR1 SQVTM, CDR2 ANQGSEA. The DNA for the CDR3 is TGCAGCGCCGCGGGACAGGGATCCGAGCAGTACTTC. The encoded protein is CSAAGQGSEQYF.

This clonotype was seen repeatedly, ten times or more. The chain joins TRBV12-3 or TRBV12-4 to TRBJ1-3; 9 nucleotides line up with TRBD1. V gave up 7 bases and J gave up 4 bases; unmatched junction bases: 8. The length of the CDR3 is 15 residues. The CDR3 loop reads CASTIPGTGGNTIYF. CDR3 nucleotide sequence: TGTGCCAGCACCATCCCCGGGACAGGGGGAAACACCATATATTTT.

J is TRBJ2-4 and V is TRBV20-1; 7 bases are shared with TRBD1. V lost 6 bases and J lost 0; bases outside the gene matches: 14. Germline lookup yields CDR1 DFQATT and CDR2 SNEGSKA (reference sequence). This CDR3 comprises 17 residues. CDR3 protein: CSAGRTGGGVAKNIQYF. CDR3 bases: TGCAGTGCGGGCAGGACAGGCGGTGGGGTAGCCAAAAACATTCAGTACTTC.

This clonotype was found many times. V gene TRBV5-1 combines with J gene TRBJ2-3, with a tentative D call TRBD1 (6 bases). Germline V CDR1 and CDR2: SGHRS, YFSETQ. The CDR3 is 14 amino acids. Trimming pared 2 bases from V and 2 bases from J, leaving 9 bases between. Written as DNA, the CDR3 is TGCGCCAGCAGCTTCGGACAGAACACAGATACGCAGTATTTT. Translation gives CASSFGQNTDTQYF. Supplemented by reference TRBV5-1 and TRBJ2-3, the full variable domain reads KAGVTQTPRYLIKTRGQQVTLSCSPISGHRSVSWYQQTPGQGLQFLFEYFSETQRNKGNFPGRFSGRQFSNSRSEMNVSTLELGDSALYLCASSFGQNTDTQYFGPGTRLTVL.

This clonotype occurred many times. This chain connects TRBV25-1 to TRBJ1-1, with TRBD1 matching over 7 bases. The CDR3 has 15 residues. V was pared by 9 bases and J by 1 base, with 11 bases of the junction left unmatched. Per germline, CDR1 MGHDK and CDR2 SYGVNS. For the CDR3, the DNA is TGTGCCAGTGTAGCAGGGGGATGGGCGAACACTGAAGCTTTCTTT. Encoded protein: CASVAGGWANTEAFF.

The chain uses TRBV7-2 and TRBJ2-3, with 7 nucleotides matching TRBD2. The ends lost 5 bases at V and 4 bases at J; junction bases unmatched: 3. The germline CDR1 and CDR2 sequences are SGHTA and FQGNSA. CDR3 length equals 13 residues. The CDR3 nucleotides are TGTGCCAGCAGCACAACTAGCGCAGATACGCAGTATTTT. It translates to CASSTTSADTQYF.

This clonotype was seen many times. This rearrangement joins TRBV20-1 to TRBJ2-2; D gene unclear. V lost 1 base and J 0 bases, leaving 6 bases between the germline ends. Germline assignment: CDR1 DFQATT and CDR2 SNEGSKA (reference sequence). The CDR3 loop spans 14 amino acids. The CDR3 here is CSARAGANTGELFF. CDR3 nucleotides: TGCAGTGCTAGAGCAGGAGCGAACACCGGGGAGCTGTTTTTT.

There are a few counts of this clonotype. The V and J genes are TRBV4-3 and TRBJ2-7; 15 nucleotides align to TRBD2. Germline lookup yields CDR1 LGHNA and CDR2 YSLEER. The CDR3 covers 19 residues. V was clipped by 0 bases and J by 4 bases; unmatched bases: 10. The DNA for the CDR3 is TGCGCCAGCAGCCAAGATAGGGGACTAGCGGGAGGTAATTCTTACGAGCAGTACTTC. Protein: CASSQDRGLAGGNSYEQYF.

This clonotype was counted many times. J is TRBJ2-1 and V is TRBV4-3; 12 bases match TRBD2. V shed 1 base, J shed 12 bases, and the junction held 10 bases outside the gene matches. Germline assignment: CDR1 LGHNA and CDR2 YSLEER. This CDR3 comprises 16 residues. CDR3 sequence: CASSQGILAGGRGQFF. In DNA, the CDR3 is TGCGCCAGCAGCCAAGGAATACTAGCGGGAGGTCGGGGGCAGTTCTTC.

This clonotype was picked up many times. This chain links TRBV7-6 with TRBJ2-7; D is perhaps TRBD1 or TRBD2 (5 bases each). V shed 5 bases and J shed 3 bases, with 17 bases lying between them. The CDR3 length is 15 residues. CDR1 and CDR2 (germline): SGHVS, FNYEAQ. The CDR3 DNA reads TGTGCCAGCAGCCCGGAGATAGGGACCCTCTACGAGCAGTACTTC. Translated, it gives CASSPEIGTLYEQYF. The variable domain in full, with the rest retrieved from reference TRBV7-6 and TRBJ2-7, is GAGVSQSPRYKVTKRGQDVALRCDPISGHVSLYWYRQALGQGPEFLTYFNYEAQQDKSGLPNDRFSAERPEGSISTLTIQRTEQRDSAMYRCASSPEIGTLYEQYFGPGTRLTVT.

This clonotype was detected many times. The chain uses TRBV5-5 and TRBJ1-3, with D unresolved. Per the germline V gene, CDR1 is SGHKS and CDR2 is YYEKEE (reference sequence). With 1 base removed from V and 0 bases from J, the gap between germline ends came to 2 bases. This CDR3 has 13 amino acids. The CDR3 nucleotides are TGTGCCAGCAGCTTGCTCTCTGGAAACACCATATATTTT. Its translation: CASSLLSGNTIYF.

This clonotype was seen many times. This chain uses TRBV12-3 or TRBV12-4 with TRBJ1-5, with a tentative D call TRBD1 (5 bases). The CDR3 spans 16 residues. Trimming pared 3 bases from V and 1 base from J, leaving 13 bases between. The CDR3 bases are TGTGCCAGCAGTTTCCTGTTACAGGCCAGCAATCAGCCCCAGCATTTT. It specifies CASSFLLQASNQPQHF.

This clonotype has a count of ten or more. V and J are TRBV7-8 and TRBJ1-4; D gene unclear. Germline V gene lookup returns CDR1 SGHVS and CDR2 FQNEAQ. V was shortened by 1 base and J by 4 bases, with 7 bases between the two germline ends. There are 14 residues in the CDR3. Here the CDR3 reads CASSLEVLNEKLFF. In nucleotides, the CDR3 is TGTGCCAGCAGCTTAGAAGTCCTTAATGAAAAACTGTTTTTT.

The chain carries TRBV5-8 and TRBJ1-3; the match to TRBD1 covers 12 bases. Per the germline V gene, CDR1 is SGHTS and CDR2 is YDEGEE. This CDR3 has 16 amino acids. J was trimmed by 4 bases and V by 4 bases; bases with no gene match: 6. Here the CDR3 DNA reads TGTGCCAGCAGCGGCCTGGGACAGGGGGCCGGAAACACCATATATTTT. Its translation is CASSGLGQGAGNTIYF. The complete variable domain, with remaining parts taken from reference TRBV5-8 and TRBJ1-3, reads EAGVTQSPTHLIKTRGQQATLRCSPISGHTSVYWYQQALGLGLQFLLWYDEGEERNRGNFPPRFSGRQFPNYSSELNVNALELEDSALYLCASSGLGQGAGNTIYFGEGSWLTVV.

This clonotype was seen ten or more times. The chain combines TRBV28 with TRBJ1-6, with D possibly matching TRBD1 (6 bases). The CDR3 runs 14 residues. CDR1 and CDR2 from the germline V gene are MDHEN and SYDVKM. V was pared by 6 bases and J by 6 bases, with 12 bases between. The CDR3 protein is CASSGQPINSPLHF. CDR3 bases: TGTGCCAGCAGCGGACAGCCAATTAATTCACCCCTCCACTTT.

This clonotype has just a few counts. V usage is TRBV3-1 and J usage is TRBJ1-6; D gene ambiguous. Trimming took 0 bases from V and 7 from J, leaving 13 bases between them. The CDR3 has 16 amino acids. Germline lookup yields CDR1 LGHDT and CDR2 YNNKEL (reference sequence). CDR3 amino acids: CASSQEGSWLNSPLHF. CDR3 sequence (DNA): TGTGCCAGCAGCCAAGAAGGGAGTTGGCTCAATTCACCCCTCCACTTT.

Many counts were recorded for this clonotype. This rearrangement joins TRBV24-1 to TRBJ2-1; the match to TRBD2 covers 8 bases. The length of the CDR3 is 18 residues. V shed 4 bases, J shed 3 bases, and the junction held 13 bases outside the gene matches. Germline loops: CDR1 KGHDR, CDR2 SFDVKD. CDR3 nucleotides: TGTGCCACCAGTGAACCCCTGGCGGCGGGGGGCCTCTACAATGAGCAGTTCTTC. Protein product: CATSEPLAAGGLYNEQFF.

The chain couples TRBV15 to TRBJ1-2, with unresolved D. CDR1 LNHNV and CDR2 YYDKDF come from the germline V gene (reference sequence). This CDR3 contains 15 residues. V lost 0 bases and J 4 bases, leaving 12 bases between the germline ends. CDR3 sequence (DNA): TGTGCCACCAGCAGAGATTTTCAAGGCGGCTATGGCTACACCTTC. This sequence encodes CATSRDFQGGYGYTF. The full variable domain, completed using reference TRBV15 and TRBJ1-2, is DAMVIQNPRYQVTQFGKPVTLSCSQTLNHNVMYWYQQKSSQAPKLLFHYYDKDFNNEADTPDNFQSRRPNTSFCFLDIRSPGLGDTAMYLCATSRDFQGGYGYTFGSGTRLTVV.

The sample holds a few counts of this clonotype. This chain connects TRBV5-1 to TRBJ1-3; maybe TRBD1 (6 bases). V dropped 1 base and J dropped 0 bases, with 11 bases sitting between them. The CDR3 spans 16 residues. Germline V gene sequence: CDR1 SGHRS, CDR2 YFSETQ. The CDR3 loop reads CASSLTPDSSGNTIYF. The CDR3 DNA reads as TGCGCCAGCAGCTTGACGCCGGACAGCTCTGGAAACACCATATATTTT.

The gene calls are TRBV12-3 or TRBV12-4 and TRBJ2-7, with 7 bases matching TRBD2. The CDR3 spans 12 residues. J was trimmed by 3 bases and V by 8 bases; bases with no gene match: 4. CDR3 sequence (DNA): TGTGCCAGCTTCCTAGCGGACTACGAGCAGTACTTC. Its translation is CASFLADYEQYF.

This clonotype was detected many times. This chain links TRBV5-1 with TRBJ1-3, with D perhaps matching TRBD1 (5 bases). V lost 0 bases and J 0 bases, leaving 10 bases between the germline ends. The CDR3 is made up of 16 amino acids. CDR1 is SGHRS, CDR2 YFSETQ, per germline. CDR3 region: CASSLGNTGSGNTIYF. As DNA, the CDR3 is TGCGCCAGCAGCTTGGGCAACACAGGCTCTGGAAACACCATATATTTT. Based on the CDR3 plus reference TRBV5-1 and TRBJ1-3, the full variable domain is KAGVTQTPRYLIKTRGQQVTLSCSPISGHRSVSWYQQTPGQGLQFLFEYFSETQRNKGNFPGRFSGRQFSNSRSEMNVSTLELGDSALYLCASSLGNTGSGNTIYFGEGSWLTVV.

The chain carries TRBV19 and TRBJ1-2; D might be TRBD1 (6 bases). The CDR3 contains 17 residues. Germline V gene sequence: CDR1 LNHDA, CDR2 SQIVND (reference sequence). V was cut by 2 bases and J by 2 bases, with 18 bases left in between. CDR3 nucleotides: TGTGCCAGTAGTATACGGCGGGACATCCTCGGGAACTATGGCTACACCTTC. This translates into CASSIRRDILGNYGYTF.

This clonotype was picked up many times. This chain joins TRBV11-2 and TRBJ2-1; 11 positions agree with TRBD2. The CDR3 runs to 15 residues. Trimming removed 6 bases from V and 6 bases from J; junction bases left unmatched: 7. The germline gives CDR1 SGHAT, CDR2 FQNNGV. This CDR3 is CASRIAGGRSNEQFF. The CDR3 DNA sequence: TGTGCCAGCAGAATAGCGGGAGGGCGGTCCAATGAGCAGTTCTTC.